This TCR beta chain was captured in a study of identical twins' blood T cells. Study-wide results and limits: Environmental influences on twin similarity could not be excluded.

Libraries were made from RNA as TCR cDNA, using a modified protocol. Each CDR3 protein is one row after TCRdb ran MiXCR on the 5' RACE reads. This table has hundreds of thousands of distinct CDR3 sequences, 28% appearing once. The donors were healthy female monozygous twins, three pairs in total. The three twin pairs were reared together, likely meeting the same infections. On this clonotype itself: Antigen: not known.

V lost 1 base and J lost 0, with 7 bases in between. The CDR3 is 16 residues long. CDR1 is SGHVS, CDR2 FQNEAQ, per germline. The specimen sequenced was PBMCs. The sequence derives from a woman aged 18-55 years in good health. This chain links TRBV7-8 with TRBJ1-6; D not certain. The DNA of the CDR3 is TGTGCCAGCAGCTTAGTGGGGAGCTCCTATAATTCACCCCTCCACTTT. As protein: CASSLVGSSYNSPLHF.